What follows are 15 T cell receptor beta chains derived from one specimen sequenced in a study of blood T cell repertoires in COVID-19 (dated by TCRdb to about 2020). The library was produced with the immunoSEQ multiplex PCR assay. What TCRdb holds here is the immuneACCESS table cut down to in-frame rearrangements. Part of the clones is not present; checked against another copy, under half of the missing clones reflect an unresolved V gene, and the others are unexplained. This sample holds some 120,000 clones; about 85% were observed only once. Of the sample, over 1.2% is held by the ten largest clones. Sequenced input: peripheral blood. The receptors come from a middle-aged man with acute or convalescent COVID-19.

For the CDR3, the DNA is TGTGCCAGCAGCTTCACGGGGATCGGTGGTGAGACCCAGTACTTC. This sequence encodes CASSFTGIGGETQYF. This chain joins TRBV7-2 and TRBJ2-5; a weak D match, TRBD2 (5 bases). Germline loops: CDR1 SGHTA, CDR2 FQGNSA. V was cut by 3 bases and J by 5 bases, with 16 bases left in between. This CDR3 has 15 amino acids.

The chain is built from TRBV3-1 (or the pseudogene TRBV3-2) and TRBJ1-4, with D perhaps TRBD1 (6 bases). The CDR3 runs to 15 residues. CDR1 is LGHDT, CDR2 YNNKEL, per germline (reference sequence). Trimming shortened V by 2 bases and J by 5 bases, and 12 bases separated the two germline ends. Here the CDR3 reads CASSQQGIPNEKLFF. CDR3 DNA sequence: TGTGCCAGCAGCCAACAGGGGATCCCAAATGAAAAACTGTTTTTT.

The chain carries TRBV7-6 and TRBJ2-3; weak D call: TRBD2 (5 bases). Germline lookup yields CDR1 SGHVS and CDR2 FNYEAQ. With 7 bases removed from V and 2 bases from J, the gap between germline ends came to 16 bases. This CDR3 contains 15 residues. CDR3 coding DNA: TGTGCCAGCACCCTGAGCGGACCGCTCACAGATACGCAGTATTTT. This codes for CASTLSGPLTDTQYF.

The J gene is TRBJ1-1, the V gene TRBV7-9; no firm D call. The CDR3 loop spans 11 amino acids. V dropped 5 bases and J dropped 8 bases, with 9 bases sitting between them. CDR1 SEHNR and CDR2 FQNEAQ come from the germline V gene (reference sequence). The CDR3 is CASSRGREAFF. The DNA for the CDR3 is TGTGCCAGCAGCCGCGGGAGAGAAGCTTTCTTT. Full variable domain (remainder filled in from reference TRBV7-9 and TRBJ1-1): DTGVSQNPRHKITKRGQNVTFRCDPISEHNRLYWYRQTLGQGPEFLTYFQNEAQLEKSRLLSDRFSAERPKGSFSTLEIQRTEQGDSAMYLCASSRGREAFFGQGTRLTVV.

The gene calls are TRBV7-3 and TRBJ2-5; a possible D gene is TRBD2 (5 bases). The germline V and J ends were trimmed by 3 bases and 5 bases, with 13 bases remaining between them. CDR3 length equals 14 residues. Germline V gene sequence: CDR1 SGHTA, CDR2 FQGTGA. The chain's CDR3 is CASSLGGLRETQYF. As DNA, the CDR3 is TGTGCCAGCAGCTTGGGCGGGTTGAGGGAGACCCAGTACTTC.

The chain recombines TRBV2 with TRBJ1-2; 7 nucleotides line up with TRBD1. This CDR3 comprises 14 residues. Trimming took 4 bases from V and 6 from J; bases not matched to a gene: 8. Germline V gives CDR1 SNHLY, CDR2 FYNNEI. The CDR3 nucleotides are TGTGCCAGCAGTGCCCTGACAGGGCTGGATGGCTACACCTTC. This gives the protein CASSALTGLDGYTF.

The chain uses TRBV19 and TRBJ1-5; a possible D gene is TRBD1 (5 bases). Per the germline V gene, CDR1 is LNHDA and CDR2 is SQIVND (reference sequence). The CDR3 length is 14 residues. V shed 7 bases and J shed 7 bases, with 17 bases lying between them. The CDR3 spells CASTPIGGWQPQHF. CDR3 nucleotides: TGTGCCAGTACCCCGATTGGGGGGTGGCAGCCCCAGCATTTT.

Notes on this clone: At one end the junction does not follow the germline gene, possibly because of a read error. V gene TRBV2 combines with J gene TRBJ2-3; 15 bases are a match to TRBD2. Germline loops: CDR1 SNHLY, CDR2 FYNNEI. The CDR3 runs 17 residues. The CDR3: CASREGLAGGPTDTQYF. The CDR3 DNA sequence: TGTGCCAGCAGAGAAGGACTAGCGGGGGGGCCCACAGATACGCAGTATTTT.

V and J are TRBV3-1 (or the pseudogene TRBV3-2) and TRBJ2-1; TRBD2 matches 9 bases. The germline gives CDR1 LGHDT, CDR2 YNNKEL (reference sequence). V shed 6 bases, J shed 1 base, and the junction held 4 bases outside the gene matches. The CDR3 is made up of 15 amino acids. The CDR3 nucleotides read TGTGCCAGCAGACGGACTAGCGCTTCCTACAATGAGCAGTTCTTC. Translation gives CASRRTSASYNEQFF.

The chain employs TRBV2 and TRBJ2-1; 8 bases are shared with TRBD2. Germline assignment: CDR1 SNHLY and CDR2 FYNNEI. J lost 6 bases, V lost 6 bases, and 4 bases had no gene match. The CDR3 contains 13 residues. CDR3 region: CASSQTSANEQFF. Written as DNA, the CDR3 is TGTGCCAGCAGCCAGACTAGCGCCAATGAGCAGTTCTTC.

The V call is TRBV10-3, the J call TRBJ2-5; D is possibly TRBD1 (6 bases). Trimming cost V 8 bases and J 4 bases, with 11 bases left between them. CDR1 is ENHRY and CDR2 is SYGVKD in the germline V gene. This CDR3 has 12 residues. The CDR3 protein is CAIGTGLETQYF. In nucleotides, the CDR3 is TGTGCCATCGGTACAGGGCTAGAGACCCAGTACTTC.

The J gene is TRBJ2-1, the V gene TRBV10-3; 7 bases line up with TRBD2. CDR1 is ENHRY, CDR2 SYGVKD, per germline. Unmatched junction bases numbered 8, after V lost 6 bases and J lost 3 bases. This CDR3 has 15 amino acids. The CDR3 loop is CAISPAGSSYNEQFF. In DNA form, the CDR3 reads TGTGCCATCAGCCCAGCGGGATCCAGCTACAATGAGCAGTTCTTC.

This chain connects TRBV28 to TRBJ2-7, with 14 bases lining up with TRBD2. The V gene's germline CDR1 is MDHEN and CDR2 SYDVKM. Trimming took 3 bases from V and 5 from J; bases not matched to a gene: 9. CDR3 size: 17 residues. DNA of the CDR3: TGTGCCAGCAGTTTTTATGGGACTAGCGGGAGACTCCACGAGCAGTACTTC. Residues: CASSFYGTSGRLHEQYF.

This clone has a single count. The chain couples TRBV5-6 to TRBJ2-6; D is possibly TRBD1 (5 bases). Germline assignment: CDR1 SGHDT and CDR2 YYEEEE. V lost 1 base and J 3 bases, leaving 8 bases between the germline ends. This CDR3 has 15 amino acids. The CDR3 coding sequence is TGTGCCAGCAGCTTGCGGACAAGTGGGGCCAACGTCCTGACTTTC. Translation gives CASSLRTSGANVLTF.

The gene calls are TRBV27 and TRBJ2-7, with 14 bases matching TRBD2. Losses at the gene ends were 6 bases for V and 2 bases for J; bases not matched to a gene: 3. CDR1 and CDR2 from the germline V gene are MNHEY and SMNVEV (reference sequence). The CDR3 extends over 15 amino acids. CDR3 bases: TGTGCCAGCAGCCGGACTAGCGGGGGGCCCTACGAGCAGTACTTC. Translating it yields CASSRTSGGPYEQYF.